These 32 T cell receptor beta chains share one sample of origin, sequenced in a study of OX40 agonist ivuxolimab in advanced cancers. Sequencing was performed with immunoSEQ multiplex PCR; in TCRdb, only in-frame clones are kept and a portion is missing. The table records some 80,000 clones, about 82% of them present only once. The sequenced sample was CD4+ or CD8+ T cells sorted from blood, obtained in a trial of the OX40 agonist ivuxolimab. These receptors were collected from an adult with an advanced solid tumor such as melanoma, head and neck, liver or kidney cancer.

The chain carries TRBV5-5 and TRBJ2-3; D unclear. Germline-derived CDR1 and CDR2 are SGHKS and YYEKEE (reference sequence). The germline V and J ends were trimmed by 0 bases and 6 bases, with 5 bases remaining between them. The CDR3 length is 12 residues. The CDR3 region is CASSLERDTQYF. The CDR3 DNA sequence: TGTGCCAGCAGCTTGGAGAGGGATACGCAGTATTTT.

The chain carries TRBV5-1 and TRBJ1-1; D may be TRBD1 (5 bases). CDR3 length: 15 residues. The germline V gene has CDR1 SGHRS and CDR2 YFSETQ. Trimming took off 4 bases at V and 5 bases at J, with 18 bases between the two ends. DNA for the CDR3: TGCGCCAGCAGCCCATGGGGAGGGGTAGGGACTGAAGCTTTCTTT. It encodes CASSPWGGVGTEAFF. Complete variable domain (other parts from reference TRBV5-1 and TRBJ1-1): KAGVTQTPRYLIKTRGQQVTLSCSPISGHRSVSWYQQTPGQGLQFLFEYFSETQRNKGNFPGRFSGRQFSNSRSEMNVSTLELGDSALYLCASSPWGGVGTEAFFGQGTRLTVV.

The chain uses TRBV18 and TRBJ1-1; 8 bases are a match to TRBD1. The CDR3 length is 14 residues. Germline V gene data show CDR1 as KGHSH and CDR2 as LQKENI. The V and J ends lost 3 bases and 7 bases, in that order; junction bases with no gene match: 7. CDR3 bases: TGTGCCAGCTCACCCGGACAGGGCCATGGTGAAGCTTTCTTT. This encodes CASSPGQGHGEAFF.

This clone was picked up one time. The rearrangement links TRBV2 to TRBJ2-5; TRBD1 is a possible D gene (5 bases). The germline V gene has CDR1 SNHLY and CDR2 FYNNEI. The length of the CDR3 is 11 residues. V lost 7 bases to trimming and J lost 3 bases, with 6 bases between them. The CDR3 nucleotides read TGTGCCAGCACAGGGAAAGAGACCCAGTACTTC. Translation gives CASTGKETQYF.

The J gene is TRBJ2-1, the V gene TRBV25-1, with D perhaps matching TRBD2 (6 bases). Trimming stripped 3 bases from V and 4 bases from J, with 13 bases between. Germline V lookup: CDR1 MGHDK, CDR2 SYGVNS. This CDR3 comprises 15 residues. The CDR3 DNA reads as TGTGCCAGCAGTGATTCGGGCGCGGGATACAATGAGCAGTTCTTC. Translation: CASSDSGAGYNEQFF.

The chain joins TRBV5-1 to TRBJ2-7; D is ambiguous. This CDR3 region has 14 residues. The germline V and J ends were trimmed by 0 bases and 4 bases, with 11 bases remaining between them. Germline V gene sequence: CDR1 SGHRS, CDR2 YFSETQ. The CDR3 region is CASSLDSHLYEQYF. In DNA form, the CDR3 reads TGCGCCAGCAGCTTGGACTCACACCTTTACGAGCAGTACTTC.

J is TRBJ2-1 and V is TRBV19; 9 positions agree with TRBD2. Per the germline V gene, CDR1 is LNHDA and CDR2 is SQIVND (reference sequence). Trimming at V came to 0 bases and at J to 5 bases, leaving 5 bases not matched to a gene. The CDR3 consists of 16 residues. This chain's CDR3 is CASSIDPLAGNNEQFF. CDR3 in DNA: TGTGCCAGTAGTATAGATCCTCTAGCGGGGAACAATGAGCAGTTCTTC.

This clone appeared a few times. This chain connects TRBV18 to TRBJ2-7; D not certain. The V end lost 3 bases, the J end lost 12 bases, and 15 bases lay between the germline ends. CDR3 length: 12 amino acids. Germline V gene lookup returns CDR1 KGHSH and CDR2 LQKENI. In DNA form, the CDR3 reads TGTGCCAGCTCACCCGCAGGTCTTGCTTGGTACTTC. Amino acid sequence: CASSPAGLAWYF.

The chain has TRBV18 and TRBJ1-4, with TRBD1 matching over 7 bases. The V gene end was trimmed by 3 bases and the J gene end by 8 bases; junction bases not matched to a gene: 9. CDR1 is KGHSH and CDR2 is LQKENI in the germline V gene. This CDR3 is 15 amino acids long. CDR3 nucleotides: TGTGCCAGCTCACCCCCGGGACAGATTAAGGAAAAACTGTTTTTT. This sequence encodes CASSPPGQIKEKLFF.

The CDR3 loop reads CASSSARGSNQPQHF. CDR3 nucleotides: TGTGCCAGCAGTTCGGCCAGAGGTAGCAATCAGCCCCAGCATTTT. This chain uses TRBV27 with TRBJ1-5; unclear D gene. V gave up 4 bases and J gave up 0 bases, with 10 bases separating them. CDR3 length: 15 amino acids. CDR1 is MNHEY, CDR2 SMNVEV, per germline (reference sequence).

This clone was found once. The CDR3 DNA sequence: TGTGCCAGCAGCCTCCAGCAGGGACAAAATCAGCCCCAGCATTTT. This sequence encodes CASSLQQGQNQPQHF. The chain carries TRBV27 and TRBJ1-5; TRBD1 might be the D (6 bases). CDR1 MNHEY and CDR2 SMNVEV come from the germline V gene (reference sequence). The CDR3 is 15 residues long. Trimming removed 6 bases from V and 4 bases from J, with 16 bases in between.

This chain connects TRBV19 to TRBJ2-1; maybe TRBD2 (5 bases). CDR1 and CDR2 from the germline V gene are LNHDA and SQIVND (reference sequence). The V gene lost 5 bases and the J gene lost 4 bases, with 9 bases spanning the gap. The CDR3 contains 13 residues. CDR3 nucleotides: TGTGCCAGTAGTGGACTGATATACAATGAGCAGTTCTTC. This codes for CASSGLIYNEQFF. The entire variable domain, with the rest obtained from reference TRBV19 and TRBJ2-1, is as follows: DGGITQSPKYLFRKEGQNVTLSCEQNLNHDAMYWYRQDPGQGLRLIYYSQIVNDFQKGDIAEGYSVSREKKESFPLTVTSAQKNPTAFYLCASSGLIYNEQFFGPGTRLTVL.

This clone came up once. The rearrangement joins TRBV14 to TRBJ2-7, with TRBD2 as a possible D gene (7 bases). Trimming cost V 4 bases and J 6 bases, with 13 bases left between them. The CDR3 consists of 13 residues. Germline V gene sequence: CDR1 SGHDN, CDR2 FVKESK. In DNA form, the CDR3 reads TGTGCCAGCAGCCCTGGGGGGGGCCTCGAGCAGTACTTC. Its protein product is CASSPGGGLEQYF.

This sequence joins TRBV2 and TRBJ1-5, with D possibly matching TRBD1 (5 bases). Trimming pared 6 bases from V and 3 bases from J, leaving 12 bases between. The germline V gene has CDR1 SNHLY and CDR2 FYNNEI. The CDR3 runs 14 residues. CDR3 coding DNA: TGTGCCAGCAGCGAGACAGATCCCAATCAGCCCCAGCATTTT. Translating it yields CASSETDPNQPQHF. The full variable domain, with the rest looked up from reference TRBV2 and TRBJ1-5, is EPEVTQTPSHQVTQMGQEVILRCVPISNHLYFYWYRQILGQKVEFLVSFYNNEISEKSEIFDDQFSVERPDGSNFTLKIRSTKLEDSAMYFCASSETDPNQPQHFGDGTRLSIL.

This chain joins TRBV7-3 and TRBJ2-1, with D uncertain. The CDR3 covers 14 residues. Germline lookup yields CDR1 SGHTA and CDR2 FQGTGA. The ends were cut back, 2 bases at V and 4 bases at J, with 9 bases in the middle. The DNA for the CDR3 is TGTGCCAGCAGCTTATATGGCCCTTACAATGAGCAGTTCTTC. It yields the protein CASSLYGPYNEQFF.

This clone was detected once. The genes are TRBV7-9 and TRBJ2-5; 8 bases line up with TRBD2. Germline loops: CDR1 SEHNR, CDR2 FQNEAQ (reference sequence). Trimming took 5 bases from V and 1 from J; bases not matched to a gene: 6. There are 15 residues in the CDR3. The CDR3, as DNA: TGTGCCAGCAGCCGATGGGCGGGAGGCCAAGAGACCCAGTACTTC. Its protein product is CASSRWAGGQETQYF.

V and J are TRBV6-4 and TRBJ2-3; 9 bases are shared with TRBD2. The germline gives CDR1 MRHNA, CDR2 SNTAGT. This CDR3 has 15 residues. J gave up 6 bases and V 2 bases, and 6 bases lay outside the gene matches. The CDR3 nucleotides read TGTGCCAGCAGTGACGCGGGAGGGGCGTCGGATACGCAGTATTTT. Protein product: CASSDAGGASDTQYF.

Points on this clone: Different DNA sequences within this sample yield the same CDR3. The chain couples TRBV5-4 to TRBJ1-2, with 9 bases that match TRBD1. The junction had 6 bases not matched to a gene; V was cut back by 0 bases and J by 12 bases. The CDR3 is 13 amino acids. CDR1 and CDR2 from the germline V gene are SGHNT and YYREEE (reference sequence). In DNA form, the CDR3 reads TGTGCCAGCAGCTTGGCAACAGGGGGCGCAGACACCTTC. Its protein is CASSLATGGADTF.

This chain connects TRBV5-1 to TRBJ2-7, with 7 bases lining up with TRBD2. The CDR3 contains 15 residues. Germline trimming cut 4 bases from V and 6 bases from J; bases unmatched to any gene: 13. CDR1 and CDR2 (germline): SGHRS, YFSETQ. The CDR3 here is CASSDQPGLPVEQYF. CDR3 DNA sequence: TGCGCCAGCAGCGATCAACCGGGACTACCGGTCGAGCAGTACTTC.

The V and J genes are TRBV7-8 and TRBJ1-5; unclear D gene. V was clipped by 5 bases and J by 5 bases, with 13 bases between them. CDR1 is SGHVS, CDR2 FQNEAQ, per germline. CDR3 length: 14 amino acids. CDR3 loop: CASSRPGSYQPQHF. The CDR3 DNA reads TGTGCCAGCAGCCGACCTGGGAGTTATCAGCCCCAGCATTTT. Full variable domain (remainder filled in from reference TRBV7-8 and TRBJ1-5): GAGVSQSPRYKVAKRGQDVALRCDPISGHVSLFWYQQALGQGPEFLTYFQNEAQLDKSGLPSDRFFAERPEGSVSTLKIQRTQQEDSAVYLCASSRPGSYQPQHFGDGTRLSIL.

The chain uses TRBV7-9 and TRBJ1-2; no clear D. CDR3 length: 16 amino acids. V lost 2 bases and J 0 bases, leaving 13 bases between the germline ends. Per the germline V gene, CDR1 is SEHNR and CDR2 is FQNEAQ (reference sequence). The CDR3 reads CASSLRVHRPNYGYTF. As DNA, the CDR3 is TGTGCCAGCAGCTTAAGAGTACACAGACCTAACTATGGCTACACCTTC.

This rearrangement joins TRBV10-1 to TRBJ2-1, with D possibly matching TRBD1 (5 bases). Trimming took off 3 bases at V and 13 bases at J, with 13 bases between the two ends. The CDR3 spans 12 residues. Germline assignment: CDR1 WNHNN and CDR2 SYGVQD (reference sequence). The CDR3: CASSDWSQGQFF. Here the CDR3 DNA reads TGCGCCAGCAGTGATTGGAGCCAGGGCCAGTTCTTC.

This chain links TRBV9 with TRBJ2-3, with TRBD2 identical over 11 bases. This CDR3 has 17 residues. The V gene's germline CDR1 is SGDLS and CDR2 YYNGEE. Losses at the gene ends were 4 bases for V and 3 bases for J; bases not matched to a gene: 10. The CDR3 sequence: CASSPQGSSGRTDTQYF. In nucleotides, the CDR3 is TGTGCCAGCAGCCCCCAAGGGTCTAGCGGGAGGACAGATACGCAGTATTTT.

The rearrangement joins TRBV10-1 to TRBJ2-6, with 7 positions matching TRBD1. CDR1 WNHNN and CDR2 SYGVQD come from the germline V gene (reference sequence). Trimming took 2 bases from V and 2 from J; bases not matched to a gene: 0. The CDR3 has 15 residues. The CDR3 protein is CASSEGTAGANVLTF. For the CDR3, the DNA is TGCGCCAGCAGTGAGGGGACAGCTGGGGCCAACGTCCTGACTTTC.

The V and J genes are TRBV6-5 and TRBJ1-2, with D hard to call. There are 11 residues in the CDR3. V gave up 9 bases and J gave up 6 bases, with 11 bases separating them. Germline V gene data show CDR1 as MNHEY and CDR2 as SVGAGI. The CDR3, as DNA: TGTGCCAGTTCCAGAGGAAATGGCTACACCTTC. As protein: CASSRGNGYTF.

The CDR3 DNA reads as TGCAGCGTTCGTAAGGGGTATTTGAACACTGAAGCTTTCTTT. It encodes CSVRKGYLNTEAFF. J is TRBJ1-1 and V is TRBV29-1; tentative D call: TRBD1 (5 bases). V lost 5 bases and J 0 bases, leaving 13 bases between the germline ends. CDR3 length: 14 amino acids. Per germline, CDR1 SQVTM and CDR2 ANQGSEA.

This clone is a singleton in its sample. CDR3 sequence: CASSMQARGVSYEQYF. The CDR3 nucleotides are TGTGCCAGTAGTATGCAGGCCAGGGGCGTCTCCTACGAGCAGTACTTC. The V gene is TRBV19, the J gene TRBJ2-7; D might be TRBD1 (6 bases). The CDR3 extends over 16 amino acids. V gave up 3 bases and J gave up 0 bases, with 15 bases separating them. Germline CDR1 is LNHDA and CDR2 is SQIVND (reference sequence).

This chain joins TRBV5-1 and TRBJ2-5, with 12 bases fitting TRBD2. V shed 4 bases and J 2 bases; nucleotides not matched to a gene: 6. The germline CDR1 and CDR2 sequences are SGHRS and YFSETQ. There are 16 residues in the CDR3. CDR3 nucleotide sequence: TGCGCCAGCAGCCCCCCGGGACTAGCGGGTCAAGAGACCCAGTACTTC. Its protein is CASSPPGLAGQETQYF.

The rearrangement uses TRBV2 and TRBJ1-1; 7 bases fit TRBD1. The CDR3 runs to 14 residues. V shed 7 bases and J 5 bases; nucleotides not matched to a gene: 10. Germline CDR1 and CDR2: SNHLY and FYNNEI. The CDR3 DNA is TGTGCCAGCAAAGGCGGGACAGCCCGGACTGAAGCTTTCTTT. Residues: CASKGGTARTEAFF.

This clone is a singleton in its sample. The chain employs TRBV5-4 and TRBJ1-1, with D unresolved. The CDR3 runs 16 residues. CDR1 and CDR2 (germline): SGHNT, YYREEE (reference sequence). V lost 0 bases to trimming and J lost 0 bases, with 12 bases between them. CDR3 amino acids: CASSLGQQKMNTEAFF. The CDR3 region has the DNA TGTGCCAGCAGCTTGGGGCAGCAGAAAATGAACACTGAAGCTTTCTTT.

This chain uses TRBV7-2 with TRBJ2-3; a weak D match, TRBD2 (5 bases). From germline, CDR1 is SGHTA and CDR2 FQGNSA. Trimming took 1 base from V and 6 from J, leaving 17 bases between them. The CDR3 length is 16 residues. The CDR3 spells CASSLGGNNQWDTQYF. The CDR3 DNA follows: TGTGCCAGCAGCTTAGGAGGGAATAACCAATGGGATACGCAGTATTTT.

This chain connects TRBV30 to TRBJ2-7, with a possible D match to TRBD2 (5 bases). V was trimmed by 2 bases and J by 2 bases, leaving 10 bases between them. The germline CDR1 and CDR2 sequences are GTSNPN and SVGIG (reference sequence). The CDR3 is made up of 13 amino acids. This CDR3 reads CAWSPTTTYEQYF. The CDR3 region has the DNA TGTGCCTGGAGTCCGACTACCACCTACGAGCAGTACTTC.